A selection of T cell receptor beta chains follows, all from one sample in a study of shared clonotypes between healthy human individuals. The assay was immunoSEQ multiplex PCR, and TCRdb's table has in-frame clones only and misses some. Here the sample spans over a million clones, 98% being singletons. The sequenced sample was naive CD4+ T cells sorted from blood. The receptors were sampled from a man younger than 40 in good health. Each CDR3 is given with its conserved first and last residue. Fields, in order: clone size, J gene, V gene, D gene, CDR3 protein, CDR3 DNA. D genes are given only for firm matches. Not all rows give a size; the values are once, few, many and, for expanded clones, a class.

clone size: .
J gene: TRBJ2-7
V gene: TRBV18
D gene: TRBD2
CDR3 protein: CASSRGLAGVSYEQYF
CDR3 DNA: TGTGCCAGCTCACGGGGACTAGCGGGAGTCTCCTACGAGCAGTACTTC

clone size: .
J gene: TRBJ2-7
V gene: TRBV9
D gene: .
CDR3 protein: CASSVAERATGEQYF
CDR3 DNA: TGTGCCAGCAGCGTAGCGGAGAGGGCCACCGGGGAGCAGTACTTC

clone size: .
J gene: TRBJ2-7
V gene: TRBV7-2
D gene: TRBD2
CDR3 protein: CASSGFAGGISEQYF
CDR3 DNA: TGTGCCAGCAGCGGTTTCGCGGGAGGGATTAGCGAGCAGTACTTC

clone size: .
J gene: TRBJ2-1
V gene: TRBV13
D gene: TRBD1
CDR3 protein: CASRRAGTALNEQFF
CDR3 DNA: TGTGCCAGCAGACGCGCCGGGACAGCTCTTAATGAGCAGTTCTTC

clone size: .
J gene: TRBJ2-4
V gene: TRBV4-3
D gene: .
CDR3 protein: CASSHDSGTFGDIQYF
CDR3 DNA: TGCGCCAGCAGCCACGACTCGGGGACATTCGGTGACATTCAGTACTTC

clone size: once
J gene: TRBJ2-7
V gene: TRBV7-8
D gene: .
CDR3 protein: CASSFRTTSYEQYF
CDR3 DNA: TGTGCCAGCAGCTTTCGAACTACCTCCTACGAGCAGTACTTC

clone size: once
J gene: TRBJ2-1
V gene: TRBV6-1
D gene: .
CDR3 protein: CASSVVSQRVFF
CDR3 DNA: TGTGCCAGCAGTGTTGTTAGCCAACGGGTGTTCTTC

clone size: once
J gene: TRBJ2-5
V gene: TRBV6-5
D gene: .
CDR3 protein: CASSYFGQAQETQYF
CDR3 DNA: TGTGCCAGCAGTTACTTTGGGCAGGCTCAAGAGACCCAGTACTTC

clone size: .
J gene: TRBJ2-7
V gene: TRBV4-1
D gene: TRBD2
CDR3 protein: CASSQAVIAGVNPYEQYF
CDR3 DNA: TGCGCCAGCAGCCAAGCTGTAATAGCGGGAGTTAATCCCTACGAGCAGTACTTC

clone size: .
J gene: TRBJ2-1
V gene: TRBV18
D gene: TRBD2
CDR3 protein: CASSPLSPGLAVYNEQFF
CDR3 DNA: TGTGCCAGCTCCCCCCTTTCGCCTGGACTAGCAGTCTACAATGAGCAGTTCTTC

clone size: .
J gene: TRBJ2-1
V gene: TRBV2
D gene: .
CDR3 protein: CASSDLHLRIFNEQFF
CDR3 DNA: TGTGCCAGCAGCGACCTTCATCTACGAATTTTCAATGAGCAGTTCTTC

clone size: .
J gene: TRBJ2-7
V gene: TRBV5-1
D gene: .
CDR3 protein: CASSAGHPPYEQYF
CDR3 DNA: TGCGCCAGCAGCGCAGGACACCCTCCCTACGAGCAGTACTTC

clone size: .
J gene: TRBJ2-5
V gene: TRBV29-1
D gene: TRBD2
CDR3 protein: CSVTPLAGAETQYF
CDR3 DNA: TGCAGCGTAACCCCGTTAGCGGGTGCGGAGACCCAGTACTTC

clone size: .
J gene: TRBJ1-1
V gene: TRBV6-1
D gene: .
CDR3 protein: CASSAGRDTEAFF
CDR3 DNA: TGTGCCAGCAGTGCCGGTAGGGACACTGAAGCTTTCTTT

clone size: .
J gene: TRBJ2-5
V gene: TRBV9
D gene: .
CDR3 protein: CASSVAPGLAKETQYF
CDR3 DNA: TGTGCCAGCAGCGTAGCCCCCGGGCTAGCTAAAGAGACCCAGTACTTC

clone size: .
J gene: TRBJ2-1
V gene: TRBV27
D gene: .
CDR3 protein: CASSRLERRSYNEQFF
CDR3 DNA: TGTGCCAGCAGTCGCCTCGAGCGGCGCTCCTACAATGAGCAGTTCTTC